These 12 T cell receptor beta chains came from one sample sequenced in a study of blood T cells in healthy people across ages. The authors ran a second PCR of roughly 6 to 12 cycles using a sample-barcoded 5' primer and a J-beta primer mix. TCRdb reprocessed the 5' RACE reads with MiXCR, giving one entry per CDR3 protein. The data hold roughly 2 million distinct CDR3 sequences, with around 48% observed a single time. The sample consisted of blood. The receptors originated from a woman in her 40s in good health.

This clonotype has a handful of counts. The V and J genes are TRBV25-1 and TRBJ2-6; D remains unclear. Germline CDR1 reads MGHDK; CDR2 reads SYGVNS. CDR3 size: 15 residues. V lost 4 bases to trimming and J lost 2 bases, with 9 bases between them. The CDR3 DNA reads TGTGCCAGCAGTGGTTCCCGGACTGGGGCCAACGTCCTGACTTTC. Protein sequence: CASSGSRTGANVLTF. The whole variable domain, remainder taken from reference TRBV25-1 and TRBJ2-6, is EADIYQTPRYLVIGTGKKITLECSQTMGHDKMYWYQQDPGMELHLIHYSYGVNSTEKGDLSSESTVSRIRTEHFPLTLESARPSHTSQYLCASSGSRTGANVLTFGAGSRLTVL.

Only one count was recorded for this clonotype. The chain employs TRBV7-2 and TRBJ2-7; D may be TRBD2 (5 bases). The CDR3 has 16 residues. Germline CDR1 reads SGHTA; CDR2 reads FQGNSA. V was cut by 6 bases and J by 7 bases, with 25 bases left in between. In DNA, the CDR3 is TGTGCCAGCAGTCCCCTCCGGGGTCCCGGTTCGGGAGAGCAGTACTTC. As protein: CASSPLRGPGSGEQYF.

The sample holds one count of this clonotype. This chain joins TRBV20-1 and TRBJ1-2; 9 nucleotides match TRBD1. The germline CDR1 and CDR2 sequences are DFQATT and SNEGSKA (reference sequence). CDR3 length: 11 residues. V shed 3 bases, J shed 12 bases, and the junction held 5 bases outside the gene matches. The CDR3 nucleotides read TGCAGTGCTAGGGGACAGGGCCTCCACACCTTC. This translates into CSARGQGLHTF.

This clonotype is a singleton in its sample. The chain combines TRBV20-1 with TRBJ2-7; no reliable D call. The CDR3 is made up of 14 amino acids. Looked up from germline, CDR1 is DFQATT and CDR2 is SNEGSKA (reference sequence). Trimming removed 3 bases from V and 1 base from J, with 13 bases in between. The CDR3 region is CSASIGQVSYEQYF. The CDR3, as DNA: TGCAGTGCTAGCATAGGCCAGGTGTCCTACGAGCAGTACTTC.

The chain combines TRBV15 with TRBJ2-6, with D unresolved. Germline values: CDR1 LNHNV, CDR2 YYDKDF (reference sequence). V gave up 5 bases and J gave up 2 bases, with 4 bases separating them. The CDR3 is 13 amino acids. The CDR3 here is CATSGTGANVLTF. In DNA form, the CDR3 reads TGTGCCACCAGCGGAACTGGGGCCAACGTCCTGACTTTC.

The chain employs TRBV11-3 and TRBJ2-5; TRBD2 might be the D (6 bases). The J call may be mistaken, given a closer DNA end match to TRBJ2-1. This CDR3 has 14 residues. CDR1 and CDR2 from the germline V gene are SGHNT and YENEEA. The CDR3 reads CASSSGLTQETQFF. The CDR3, as DNA: TGTGCCAGCAGCTCGGGACTGACACAAGAGACCCAGTTCTTC.

The chain is built from TRBV6-5 and TRBJ2-7; D gene ambiguous. Looked up from germline, CDR1 is MNHEY and CDR2 is SVGAGI. There are 16 residues in the CDR3. Deletions cut 6 bases from V and 0 bases from J, with 18 bases between. The DNA of the CDR3 is TGTGCCAGCAGGCCGCCCGGAACAGTCAGCTCCTACGAGCAGTACTTC. It translates to CASRPPGTVSSYEQYF.

The genes are TRBV7-2 and TRBJ2-5, with D possibly matching TRBD1 (6 bases). Judging by the DNA end, TRBJ2-7 fits better; the J call may be wrong. CDR1 SGHTA and CDR2 FQGNSA come from the germline V gene. CDR3 length equals 13 residues. CDR3 residues: CASSLKDSDEQYF. The CDR3 region has the DNA TGTGCCAGCAGCTTAAAGGACAGCGACGAGCAGTACTTC.

This clonotype was seen a handful of times. The V call is TRBV12-3 or TRBV12-4, the J call TRBJ2-4, with 8 nucleotides matching TRBD1. This CDR3 is built from 17 residues. Trimming removed 1 base from V and 7 bases from J; junction bases left unmatched: 12. CDR3: CASSLVGQGVWRNIQYF. DNA for the CDR3: TGTGCCAGCAGTTTAGTTGGACAGGGAGTTTGGAGGAACATTCAGTACTTC.

J is TRBJ2-3 and V is TRBV15; 10 bases match TRBD2. Germline lookup yields CDR1 LNHNV and CDR2 YYDKDF (reference sequence). V was clipped by 0 bases and J by 0 bases; unmatched bases: 9. The length of the CDR3 is 19 residues. The CDR3 loop is CATSRDRSGGLPSTDTQYF. The CDR3 nucleotides are TGTGCCACCAGCAGAGATCGTAGCGGGGGGCTCCCTAGCACAGATACGCAGTATTTT.

The J gene is TRBJ2-1, the V gene TRBV6-5; 7 bases agree with TRBD1. Germline V gives CDR1 MNHEY, CDR2 SVGAGI. V was clipped by 7 bases and J by 4 bases; unmatched bases: 7. This CDR3 contains 14 residues. DNA of the CDR3: TGTGCCAGCATCAGACTGGGACAGTACAATGAGCAGTTCTTC. Amino acids: CASIRLGQYNEQFF.

This clonotype was seen repeatedly, ten times or more. Germline and junction disagree at one end, which may indicate a read error. The chain joins TRBV25-1 to TRBJ2-5; D is ambiguous. From germline, CDR1 is MGHDK and CDR2 SYGVNS. The CDR3 spans 13 residues. The CDR3 is CASSEAGQGTQYF. CDR3 nucleotides: TGTGCCAGCAGTGAGGCAGGCCAAGGGACCCAGTACTTC.